This is a list of T cell receptor beta chains from one sample in a study of cytomegalovirus exposure and HLA in healthy donors. Sequencing used immunoSEQ multiplex PCR; TCRdb keeps in-frame clones, though not all of them. Altogether under 200,000 clones are present, 60% to 85% being singletons, with the ten largest covering approximately 3.1%. The material sequenced was PBMCs. All receptors come from a woman aged 40 to 50 in good health and CMV-seronegative. Both conserved end residues are part of each CDR3. Fields, in order: J gene, D gene, V gene, clone size, CDR3 length, CDR3 DNA, CDR3 protein. The D gene is left open where the match is weak. The listing skips clone size in some rows; elsewhere it reads once, few, many or a size class.

j_call: TRBJ2-7; d_call: TRBD2; v_call: TRBV27; clone_size: .; cdr3_length: 14; cdr3_nt: TGTGCCAGCAGTCCGGATAGCGGGGCCTACGAGCAGTACTTC; cdr3_aa: CASSPDSGAYEQYF
j_call: TRBJ1-5; d_call: .; v_call: TRBV4-1; clone_size: .; cdr3_length: 15; cdr3_nt: TGCGCCAGCAGCCAACGGCAGGGGATAGATCAGCCCCAGCATTTT; cdr3_aa: CASSQRQGIDQPQHF
j_call: TRBJ1-5; d_call: .; v_call: TRBV2; clone_size: once; cdr3_length: 17; cdr3_nt: TGTGCCAGCGGGTTGGGGGGGGGCGCGGTTCGGAGTCAGCCCCAGCATTTT; cdr3_aa: CASGLGGGAVRSQPQHF
j_call: TRBJ2-3; d_call: .; v_call: TRBV9; clone_size: .; cdr3_length: 13; cdr3_nt: TGTGCCAGCAGCTATGAAGGGGGAGATACGCAGTATTTT; cdr3_aa: CASSYEGGDTQYF
j_call: TRBJ1-1; d_call: .; v_call: TRBV6-6; clone_size: .; cdr3_length: 12; cdr3_nt: TGTGCCAGCAGTCCGGGGAATGCTGAAGCTTTCTTT; cdr3_aa: CASSPGNAEAFF
j_call: TRBJ2-5; d_call: .; v_call: TRBV25-1; clone_size: .; cdr3_length: 15; cdr3_nt: TGTGCCAGCAGTGAACAGGGACATTCCCAAGAGACCCAGTACTTC; cdr3_aa: CASSEQGHSQETQYF
j_call: TRBJ2-7; d_call: TRBD1; v_call: TRBV15; clone_size: .; cdr3_length: 14; cdr3_nt: TGTGCCACCAGCAGAGCAGGGGGAGCCTACGAGCAGTACTTC; cdr3_aa: CATSRAGGAYEQYF
j_call: TRBJ1-2; d_call: TRBD1; v_call: TRBV6-1; clone_size: once; cdr3_length: 16; cdr3_nt: TGTGCCAGCAGTGCTCCTCCGGGACAGGGGAGCTATGGCTACACCTTC; cdr3_aa: CASSAPPGQGSYGYTF
j_call: TRBJ2-4; d_call: .; v_call: TRBV6-6; clone_size: .; cdr3_length: 15; cdr3_nt: TGTGCCAGCAGTAACAGGCCGCTAGCCAAAAACATTCAGTACTTC; cdr3_aa: CASSNRPLAKNIQYF
j_call: TRBJ2-7; d_call: TRBD1; v_call: TRBV9; clone_size: .; cdr3_length: 15; cdr3_nt: TGTGCCAGCAGCCCGAGGCCAGGGGGTGGTTACGAGCAGTACTTC; cdr3_aa: CASSPRPGGGYEQYF
j_call: TRBJ2-1; d_call: TRBD2; v_call: TRBV6-1; clone_size: few; cdr3_length: 14; cdr3_nt: TGTGCCAGCTTGCTCGCCGGGACTAGTGATGAGCAGTTCTTC; cdr3_aa: CASLLAGTSDEQFF
j_call: TRBJ2-5; d_call: TRBD2; v_call: TRBV6-5; clone_size: once; cdr3_length: 11; cdr3_nt: TGTGCCAGCAGTTATGGGGGGGGCCAGTACTTC; cdr3_aa: CASSYGGGQYF
j_call: TRBJ1-1; d_call: .; v_call: TRBV6-5; clone_size: .; cdr3_length: 13; cdr3_nt: TGTGCCAGCAGTGTCCGGGGGAACACTGAAGCTTTCTTT; cdr3_aa: CASSVRGNTEAFF
j_call: TRBJ2-1; d_call: .; v_call: TRBV4-1; clone_size: once; cdr3_length: 14; cdr3_nt: TGCGCCAGCAGCCAAGTGGGTACGACGGGAGAGCAGTTCTTC; cdr3_aa: CASSQVGTTGEQFF
j_call: TRBJ2-5; d_call: .; v_call: TRBV7-9; clone_size: .; cdr3_length: 16; cdr3_nt: TGTGCCAGCAGCCCCGCGGGGAGTGGGATCCAAGAGACCCAGTACTTC; cdr3_aa: CASSPAGSGIQETQYF
j_call: TRBJ1-6; d_call: TRBD1; v_call: TRBV23-1; clone_size: .; cdr3_length: 20; cdr3_nt: TGCGCCAGCAGTCAAAGATACGACAGGGGAGCCCGGGGCCCAAATTCACCCCTCCACTTT; cdr3_aa: CASSQRYDRGARGPNSPLHF
j_call: TRBJ1-4; d_call: .; v_call: TRBV5-1; clone_size: .; cdr3_length: 17; cdr3_nt: TGCGCCAGCAGCCCATGGACGGGGGGTGCAACTAATGAAAAACTGTTTTTT; cdr3_aa: CASSPWTGGATNEKLFF
j_call: TRBJ1-5; d_call: .; v_call: TRBV19; clone_size: .; cdr3_length: 13; cdr3_nt: TGTGCCAGTAGCCGGCAAGGACTACAGCCCCAGCATTTT; cdr3_aa: CASSRQGLQPQHF
j_call: TRBJ1-2; d_call: .; v_call: TRBV2; clone_size: .; cdr3_length: 11; cdr3_nt: TGTGCCAGCGCCGGGAGCTATGGCTACACCTTC; cdr3_aa: CASAGSYGYTF
j_call: TRBJ1-2; d_call: TRBD1; v_call: TRBV2; clone_size: .; cdr3_length: 14; cdr3_nt: TGTGCCAGCAGTGATTTTATGACAGGGGATGGCTACACCTTC; cdr3_aa: CASSDFMTGDGYTF
j_call: TRBJ2-7; d_call: .; v_call: TRBV19; clone_size: .; cdr3_length: 14; cdr3_nt: TGTGCCAGTAGTATCGGGAGTAGAGGATACGAGCAGTACTTC; cdr3_aa: CASSIGSRGYEQYF
j_call: TRBJ2-7; d_call: .; v_call: TRBV19; clone_size: few; cdr3_length: 13; cdr3_nt: TGTGCCAGTAGTACTCTACGGGGATACGAGCAGTACTTC; cdr3_aa: CASSTLRGYEQYF
j_call: TRBJ1-5; d_call: .; v_call: TRBV7-2; clone_size: .; cdr3_length: 14; cdr3_nt: TGTGCCAGCAGCCCCAGCCCGGGGGTAGGACCCCAGCATTTT; cdr3_aa: CASSPSPGVGPQHF
j_call: TRBJ1-4; d_call: TRBD1; v_call: TRBV7-9; clone_size: .; cdr3_length: 16; cdr3_nt: TGTGCCAGCAGCCGAAAGGGGACAGCTCTGAATGAAAAACTGTTTTTT; cdr3_aa: CASSRKGTALNEKLFF
j_call: TRBJ1-4; d_call: .; v_call: TRBV28; clone_size: .; cdr3_length: 15; cdr3_nt: TGTGCCAGCAGTGGTTCGCCCGCCGGGGGGGAAAAACTGTTTTTT; cdr3_aa: CASSGSPAGGEKLFF
j_call: TRBJ1-2; d_call: TRBD1; v_call: TRBV18; clone_size: once; cdr3_length: 13; cdr3_nt: TGTGCCAGCCTGAAGGACAGGGTCGACGGCTACACCTTC; cdr3_aa: CASLKDRVDGYTF
j_call: TRBJ1-2; d_call: TRBD1; v_call: TRBV7-9; clone_size: .; cdr3_length: 15; cdr3_nt: TGTGCCAGCAGCCCCGGACAGGTTCCTAACTATGGCTACACCTTC; cdr3_aa: CASSPGQVPNYGYTF
j_call: TRBJ1-4; d_call: .; v_call: TRBV29-1; clone_size: .; cdr3_length: 14; cdr3_nt: TGCAGCGTCGTGACGTGGGACACAAATGAAAAACTGTTTTTT; cdr3_aa: CSVVTWDTNEKLFF